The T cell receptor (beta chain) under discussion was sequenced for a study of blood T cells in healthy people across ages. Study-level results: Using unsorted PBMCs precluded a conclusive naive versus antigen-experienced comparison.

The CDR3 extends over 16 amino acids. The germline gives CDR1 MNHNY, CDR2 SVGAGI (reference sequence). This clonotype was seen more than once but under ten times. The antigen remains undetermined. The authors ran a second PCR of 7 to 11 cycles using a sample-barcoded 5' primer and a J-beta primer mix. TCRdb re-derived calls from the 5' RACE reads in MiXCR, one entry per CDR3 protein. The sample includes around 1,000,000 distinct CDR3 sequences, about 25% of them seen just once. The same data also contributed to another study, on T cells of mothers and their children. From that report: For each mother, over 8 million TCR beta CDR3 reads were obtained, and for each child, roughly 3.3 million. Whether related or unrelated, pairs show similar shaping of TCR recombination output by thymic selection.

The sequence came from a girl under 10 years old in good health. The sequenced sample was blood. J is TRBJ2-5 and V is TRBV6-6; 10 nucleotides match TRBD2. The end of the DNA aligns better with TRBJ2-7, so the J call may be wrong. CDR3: CASSYSASGGNYEQYF. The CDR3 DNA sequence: TGTGCCAGCAGTTACTCGGCTAGCGGGGGCAACTACGAGCAGTACTTC.